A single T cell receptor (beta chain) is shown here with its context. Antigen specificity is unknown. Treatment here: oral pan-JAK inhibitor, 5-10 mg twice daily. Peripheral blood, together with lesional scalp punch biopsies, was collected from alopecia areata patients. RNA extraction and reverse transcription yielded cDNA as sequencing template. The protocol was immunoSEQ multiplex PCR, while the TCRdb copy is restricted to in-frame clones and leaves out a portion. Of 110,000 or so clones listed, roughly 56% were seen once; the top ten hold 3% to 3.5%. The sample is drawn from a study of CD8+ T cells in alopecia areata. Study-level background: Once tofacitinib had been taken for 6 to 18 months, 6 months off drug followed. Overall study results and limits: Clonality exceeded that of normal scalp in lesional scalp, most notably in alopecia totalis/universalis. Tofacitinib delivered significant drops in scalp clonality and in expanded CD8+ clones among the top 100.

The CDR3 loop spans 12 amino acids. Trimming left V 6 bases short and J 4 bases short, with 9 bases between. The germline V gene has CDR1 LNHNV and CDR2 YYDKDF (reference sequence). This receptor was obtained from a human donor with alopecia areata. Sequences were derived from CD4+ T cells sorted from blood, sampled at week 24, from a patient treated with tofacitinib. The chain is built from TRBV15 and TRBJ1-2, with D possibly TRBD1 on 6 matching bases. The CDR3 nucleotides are TGTGCCACCAGTAGCAGGGGCTATGGCTACACCTTC. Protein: CATSSRGYGYTF.